This is a list of T cell receptor beta chains from one sample in a study of T cell responses to AZD1222 COVID-19 vaccine. Method: immunoSEQ multiplex PCR; TCRdb's copy keeps in-frame clones and lacks some. The sample contains some 97,000 clones, less than 90% of which appear only once. The specimen comprised peripheral blood, sampled on day 0 of AZD1222 vaccination. The receptors stem from an adult in good health. CDR3s include the opening cysteine and the closing phenylalanine or tryptophan. D genes are given only for firm matches. The listing skips clone size in some rows; elsewhere it reads once, few, many or a size class.

CDR3: CASSDGGLETQYF; DNA: TGCGCCAGCTCCGATGGGGGGTTAGAGACCCAGTACTTC; V: TRBV5-1; J: TRBJ2-5; size: -; D: -
CDR3: CAISPRDGTEAFF; DNA: TGTGCCATCAGCCCCAGGGACGGGACTGAAGCTTTCTTT; V: TRBV10-3; J: TRBJ1-1; size: -; D: -
CDR3: CASSKLSAKKYGYTF; DNA: TGTGCCAGCAGCAAATTATCCGCCAAGAAGTATGGCTACACCTTC; V: TRBV21-1; J: TRBJ1-2; size: -; D: -
CDR3: CASSLEGWGYEQYF; DNA: TGTGCCAGCAGCTTGGAAGGTTGGGGCTACGAGCAGTACTTC; V: TRBV11-3; J: TRBJ2-7; size: -; D: -
CDR3: CASSLSGGYQPQHF; DNA: TGTGCCAGCAGCCTCTCCGGGGGTTATCAGCCCCAGCATTTT; V: TRBV6-5; J: TRBJ1-5; size: -; D: -
CDR3: CASSYTGGKTQYF; DNA: TGTGCCAGCAGTTACACAGGAGGAAAGACCCAGTACTTC; V: TRBV6-5; J: TRBJ2-5; size: -; D: -
CDR3: CASSHPWGQEPEYF; DNA: TGCGCCAGCAGCCACCCGTGGGGGCAGGAGCCTGAGTACTTC; V: TRBV4-1; J: TRBJ2-5; size: -; D: -
CDR3: CASTKGGEKLFF; DNA: TGCGCCAGCACCAAGGGTGGTGAAAAACTGTTTTTT; V: TRBV23-1; J: TRBJ1-4; size: -; D: -
CDR3: CSVVPQGADEQYF; DNA: TGCAGCGTTGTACCCCAGGGGGCTGACGAGCAGTACTTC; V: TRBV29-1; J: TRBJ2-7; size: -; D: TRBD1
CDR3: CASSPGQGAMDGYTF; DNA: TGTGCCAGCTCACCGGGACAGGGTGCTATGGATGGCTACACCTTC; V: TRBV18; J: TRBJ1-2; size: -; D: TRBD1
CDR3: CASSQAGGRGLGYGYTF; DNA: TGTGCCAGCAGCCAAGCCGGCGGCAGGGGGCTTGGCTATGGCTACACCTTC; V: TRBV3-1/TRBV3-2; J: TRBJ1-2; size: few; D: TRBD1
CDR3: CASSLVAGTVNTEAFF; DNA: TGTGCCAGCAGCCTGGTGGCCGGGACGGTGAACACTGAAGCTTTCTTT; V: TRBV3-1/TRBV3-2; J: TRBJ1-1; size: -; D: -
CDR3: CASRTGGGGNQPQHF; DNA: TGTGCCAGCAGGACCGGCGGGGGCGGGAATCAGCCCCAGCATTTT; V: TRBV28; J: TRBJ1-5; size: -; D: -
CDR3: CASSLLFLDTTTLGYGYTF; DNA: TGTGCCAGCAGTTTATTGTTCCTGGACACTACCACGTTGGGCTATGGCTACACCTTC; V: TRBV28; J: TRBJ1-2; size: -; D: -
CDR3: CASSLAGGQETQYF; DNA: TGTGCCAGCAGCTTAGCGGGGGGCCAAGAGACCCAGTACTTC; V: TRBV5-5; J: TRBJ2-5; size: -; D: TRBD2
CDR3: CASSERAGVTEAFF; DNA: TGTGCCAGCAGTGAACGGGCAGGGGTCACTGAAGCTTTCTTT; V: TRBV6-1; J: TRBJ1-1; size: -; D: -
CDR3: CAISESGSYEQYF; DNA: TGTGCCATCAGTGAGTCTGGCTCCTACGAGCAGTACTTC; V: TRBV10-3; J: TRBJ2-7; size: -; D: -
CDR3: CASSAQGYSNQPQHF; DNA: TGTGCCAGCAGCGCACAGGGGTATAGCAATCAGCCCCAGCATTTT; V: TRBV2; J: TRBJ1-5; size: -; D: TRBD1
CDR3: CASSARQGVNTEAFF; DNA: TGTGCCAGTAGTGCCAGACAGGGGGTGAACACTGAAGCTTTCTTT; V: TRBV19; J: TRBJ1-1; size: -; D: TRBD1
CDR3: CASSDYLSSYNEQFF; DNA: TGTGCCAGCAGTGATTATTTAAGCTCCTACAATGAGCAGTTCTTC; V: TRBV2; J: TRBJ2-1; size: -; D: -
CDR3: CASSQGIAGEYEQYF; DNA: TGTGCCAGCAGCCAAGGAATAGCGGGAGAATACGAGCAGTACTTC; V: TRBV3-1/TRBV3-2; J: TRBJ2-7; size: -; D: TRBD2
CDR3: CASSYRQENYEQYF; DNA: TGTGCCAGCAGTTACAGACAGGAGAACTACGAGCAGTACTTC; V: TRBV6-6; J: TRBJ2-7; size: -; D: -
CDR3: CASSRGQSRETQYF; DNA: TGTGCCAGCAGTAGGGGACAGAGTCGCGAGACCCAGTACTTC; V: TRBV28; J: TRBJ2-5; size: -; D: TRBD1
CDR3: CASSEGQGITPQPQHF; DNA: TGCGCCAGCAGCGAGGGCCAGGGTATCACCCCCCAGCCCCAGCATTTT; V: TRBV5-1; J: TRBJ1-5; size: -; D: -
CDR3: CAISESTGGTDTQYF; DNA: TGTGCCATCAGTGAGTCGACTGGGGGCACAGATACGCAGTATTTT; V: TRBV10-3; J: TRBJ2-3; size: -; D: -
CDR3: CASSLEGGGRPTNYGYTF; DNA: TGCGCCAGCAGCTTGGAGGGGGGCGGGAGACCCACTAACTATGGCTACACCTTC; V: TRBV5-1; J: TRBJ1-2; size: -; D: -
CDR3: CASSLDGQGANTDTQYF; DNA: TGTGCCAGCAGCTTAGACGGACAGGGGGCTAACACAGATACGCAGTATTTT; V: TRBV7-8; J: TRBJ2-3; size: -; D: TRBD1
CDR3: CASRVAGGLNEQFF; DNA: TGTGCCAGCAGAGTAGCGGGGGGCCTCAATGAGCAGTTCTTC; V: TRBV6-5; J: TRBJ2-1; size: -; D: TRBD2
CDR3: CASSLARGALSGNQPQHF; DNA: TGTGCCAGCAGCTTAGCGCGGGGGGCCCTTAGCGGCAATCAGCCCCAGCATTTT; V: TRBV7-2; J: TRBJ1-5; size: -; D: -
CDR3: CASSQDLGSGNTIYF; DNA: TGTGCCAGCAGCCAAGATTTGGGGTCCGGAAACACCATATATTTT; V: TRBV3-1/TRBV3-2; J: TRBJ1-3; size: -; D: -
CDR3: CASRYKGGEQYF; DNA: TGTGCCAGCCGCTATAAGGGTGGCGAGCAGTACTTC; V: TRBV12-3/TRBV12-4; J: TRBJ2-7; size: once; D: -
CDR3: CAWSVVRRRNQPQHF; DNA: TGTGCCTGGAGTGTAGTCAGGCGGCGCAATCAGCCCCAGCATTTT; V: TRBV30; J: TRBJ1-5; size: -; D: -
CDR3: CASSYGTDAYNEQFF; DNA: TGTGCCAGCAGTTACGGGACAGACGCTTACAATGAGCAGTTCTTC; V: TRBV2; J: TRBJ2-1; size: -; D: TRBD1
CDR3: CASSAEGQVSPLYGYTF; DNA: TGTGCCAGCAGCGCCGAGGGGCAGGTATCTCCGCTTTATGGCTACACCTTC; V: TRBV9; J: TRBJ1-2; size: once; D: -
CDR3: CASSVGGGRETQYF; DNA: TGTGCCAGCAGCGTAGGAGGGGGCCGGGAGACCCAGTACTTC; V: TRBV9; J: TRBJ2-5; size: -; D: TRBD1
CDR3: CASNQGWESDTQYF; DNA: TGTGCCAGTAACCAGGGGTGGGAGTCAGATACGCAGTATTTT; V: TRBV19; J: TRBJ2-3; size: -; D: -
CDR3: CASRGTGRTIYF; DNA: TGTGCCAGCAGGGGGACAGGCCGCACCATATATTTT; V: TRBV6-5; J: TRBJ1-3; size: -; D: TRBD1
CDR3: CASSEAEQGKRDTGELFF; DNA: TGTGCCAGCAGTGAAGCGGAGCAGGGTAAAAGGGACACCGGGGAGCTGTTTTTT; V: TRBV6-1; J: TRBJ2-2; size: -; D: -